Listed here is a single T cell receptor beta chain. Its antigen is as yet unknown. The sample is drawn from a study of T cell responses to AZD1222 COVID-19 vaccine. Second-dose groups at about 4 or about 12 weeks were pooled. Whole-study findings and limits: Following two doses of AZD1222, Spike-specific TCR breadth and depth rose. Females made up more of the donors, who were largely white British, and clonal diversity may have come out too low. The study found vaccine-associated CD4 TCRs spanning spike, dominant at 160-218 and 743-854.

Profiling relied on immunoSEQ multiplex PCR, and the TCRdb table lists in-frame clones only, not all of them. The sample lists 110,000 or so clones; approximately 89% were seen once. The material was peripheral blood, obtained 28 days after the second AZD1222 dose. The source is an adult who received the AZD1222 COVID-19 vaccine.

Here the CDR3 reads CASSLISGASDTQYF. The CDR3 bases are TGTGCCAGCAGCTTAATTAGCGGGGCCTCAGATACGCAGTATTTT. J is TRBJ2-3 and V is TRBV7-9; 8 nucleotides match TRBD2. The germline gives CDR1 SEHNR, CDR2 FQNEAQ (reference sequence). The V and J ends lost 2 bases and 4 bases, in that order; junction bases with no gene match: 5. The length of the CDR3 is 15 residues.